A single sample is the source of the 28 T cell receptor beta chains below, sequenced in a study of monozygotic twins with inflammatory bowel disease. From its re-call of the 5' RACE reads, TCRdb lists each CDR3 protein once, without DNA. The sample data list over 110,000 distinct CDR3 sequences. The sample was blood. Receptor source: a human donor with ulcerative colitis or Crohn's disease, or a healthy co-twin of an affected twin (not recorded which).

This rearrangement joins TRBV20-1 to TRBJ2-5; TCRdb's D call of TRBD1 is untestable without DNA. This CDR3 region has 17 residues. Germline V lookup: CDR1 DFQATT, CDR2 SNEGSKA (reference sequence). The CDR3 reads CSARVRGQGGFFETQYF.

This rearrangement joins TRBV3-1 to TRBJ2-5; no DNA is available, so the TRBD1 call from TCRdb remains unchecked. This CDR3 has 15 amino acids. Germline CDR1 LGHDT, CDR2 YNNKEL (reference sequence). This CDR3 is CASSQPRDTQETQYF.

This chain joins TRBV20-1 and TRBJ1-2. This CDR3 is built from 13 residues. Germline-derived CDR1 and CDR2 are DFQATT and SNEGSKA (reference sequence). The CDR3: CSAPLPSNGGYTF.

The V call is TRBV4-1, the J call TRBJ2-3; checking the TCRdb D call of TRBD2 is not possible without DNA. This CDR3 region has 16 residues. The germline gives CDR1 MGHRA, CDR2 YSYEKL. The CDR3 region is CASSQTDGGTTDTQYF.

V and J are TRBV30 and TRBJ2-7; as DNA is missing, the TRBD1 call by TCRdb cannot be tested. The length of the CDR3 is 11 residues. Germline V gene sequence: CDR1 GTSNPN, CDR2 SVGIG (reference sequence). The CDR3 protein is CAWKDRDEQYF.

The gene calls are TRBV7-2 and TRBJ2-1; the TCRdb call, TRBD2, lacks DNA for checking. CDR3 length equals 15 residues. CDR1 and CDR2 from the germline V gene are SGHTA and FQGNSA. This CDR3 is CASSLASGGRNEQFF.

The V call is TRBV11-2, the J call TRBJ2-7; TCRdb selects TRBD2, and the lack of DNA leaves this call unchecked. Germline CDR1 and CDR2: SGHAT and FQNNGV. This CDR3 is built from 16 residues. The CDR3 is CASSSGSRAYSYEQYF. The variable domain in full, completed from reference TRBV11-2 and TRBJ2-7, reads EAGVAQSPRYKIIEKRQSVAFWCNPISGHATLYWYQQILGQGPKLLIQFQNNGVVDDSQLPKDRFSAERLKGVDSTLKIQPAKLEDSAVYLCASSSGSRAYSYEQYFGPGTRLTVT.

This sequence joins TRBV5-1 and TRBJ1-3; TCRdb designates TRBD1, a call that cannot be tested without DNA. The V gene's germline CDR1 is SGHRS and CDR2 YFSETQ. This CDR3 region has 18 residues. The CDR3 protein is CASSLGSGTGGPGKTIYF.

The V gene is TRBV20-1, the J gene TRBJ2-7; TCRdb's D call, TRBD2, is unchecked because there is no DNA. The CDR3 is made up of 20 amino acids. Germline V gene sequence: CDR1 DFQATT, CDR2 SNEGSKA (reference sequence). This CDR3 reads CSAREGRHPTSGGDSYEQYF.

The chain carries TRBV19 and TRBJ1-1; TCRdb's D call, TRBD1, is unchecked because there is no DNA. Germline V gene lookup returns CDR1 LNHDA and CDR2 SQIVND (reference sequence). This CDR3 comprises 14 residues. The CDR3 spells CASSIRTGGGGAFF. The full variable domain, in which reference TRBV19 and TRBJ1-1 provide the parts outside the CDR3, is DGGITQSPKYLFRKEGQNVTLSCEQNLNHDAMYWYRQDPGQGLRLIYYSQIVNDFQKGDIAEGYSVSREKKESFPLTVTSAQKNPTAFYLCASSIRTGGGGAFFGQGTRLTVV.

The chain combines TRBV4-3 with TRBJ2-7; TCRdb reports TRBD2, a call that lacks DNA to check it against. The CDR3 covers 17 residues. The V gene's germline CDR1 is LGHNA and CDR2 YSLEER. CDR3 loop: CASSQPTRTESSYEQYF.

The chain uses TRBV5-1 and TRBJ2-7; TCRdb designates TRBD1, a call that cannot be tested without DNA. Germline assignment: CDR1 SGHRS and CDR2 YFSETQ. The CDR3 runs to 15 residues. CDR3 loop: CASSGGAGVSYEQYF.

The chain joins TRBV18 to TRBJ2-5; TCRdb calls TRBD1, which cannot be checked without DNA. This CDR3 has 15 residues. The germline CDR1 and CDR2 sequences are KGHSH and LQKENI. The chain's CDR3 is CASSPSQGGQETQYF.

The rearrangement joins TRBV9 to TRBJ2-7; TCRdb gives TRBD1 as the D gene, but with no DNA this cannot be confirmed. The CDR3 totals 15 residues. Germline CDR1 and CDR2: SGDLS and YYNGEE. The CDR3 sequence is CASSVAAGVPYEQYF. Together with reference TRBV9 and TRBJ2-7, the CDR3 gives the full variable domain: DSGVTQTPKHLITATGQRVTLRCSPRSGDLSVYWYQQSLDQGLQFLIQYYNGEERAKGNILERFSAQQFPDLHSELNLSSLELGDSALYFCASSVAAGVPYEQYFGPGTRLTVT.

CDR3 amino acids: CASSLETGGAYEQYF. This chain links TRBV5-1 with TRBJ2-7; lacking DNA, the TRBD1 call made by TCRdb goes unchecked. Germline CDR1 reads SGHRS; CDR2 reads YFSETQ. The CDR3 length is 15 residues.

The rearrangement links TRBV7-7 to TRBJ2-1; TCRdb indicates TRBD1, and absent DNA this call remains unverified. Per germline, CDR1 SSHAT and CDR2 FNYEAQ (reference sequence). The CDR3 is 14 residues long. CDR3 in amino acids: CASSLAGVRDEQFF.

The V gene is TRBV3-1, the J gene TRBJ1-2. This CDR3 is 12 amino acids long. The germline V gene has CDR1 LGHDT and CDR2 YNNKEL (reference sequence). CDR3: CASSQAGYGYTF.

This chain links TRBV5-1 with TRBJ2-3; the D call of TRBD1 rests on TCRdb alone, since no DNA is present to check it. The CDR3 runs 15 residues. Per germline, CDR1 SGHRS and CDR2 YFSETQ. The CDR3 loop is CASKLRDTAFDTQYF.

The rearrangement joins TRBV2 to TRBJ2-3; the D call from TCRdb, TRBD1, cannot be confirmed without DNA. Germline assignment: CDR1 SNHLY and CDR2 FYNNEI. The CDR3 runs 14 residues. The CDR3 sequence is CASTIDSRGDTQYF. The full variable domain, its missing parts supplied by reference TRBV2 and TRBJ2-3, is EPEVTQTPSHQVTQMGQEVILRCVPISNHLYFYWYRQILGQKVEFLVSFYNNEISEKSEIFDDQFSVERPDGSNFTLKIRSTKLEDSAMYFCASTIDSRGDTQYFGPGTRLTVL.

V is TRBV6-2 or TRBV6-3 and J is TRBJ2-7; with no DNA, the TCRdb D assignment of TRBD1 cannot be verified. Per the germline V gene, CDR1 is MNHEY and CDR2 is SVGEGT. The CDR3 totals 14 residues. CDR3 in amino acids: CASSSGPVKYEQYF.

This chain connects TRBV12-3 or TRBV12-4 to TRBJ1-6. The CDR3 has 18 residues. CDR3 sequence reads: CASSPTIGFSSYNSPLHF.

The chain couples TRBV20-1 to TRBJ2-5; the TCRdb D gene call, TRBD2, has no DNA to confirm it. The length of the CDR3 is 14 residues. Germline-derived CDR1 and CDR2 are DFQATT and SNEGSKA (reference sequence). This chain's CDR3 is CSGMRGGRQETQYF.

The V gene is TRBV12-3 or TRBV12-4, the J gene TRBJ2-1; TCRdb selects TRBD1, and the lack of DNA leaves this call unchecked. The CDR3 has 17 residues. The CDR3 here is CASSFNLDGRNYNEQFF.

J is TRBJ2-7 and V is TRBV3-1; TCRdb's D call of TRBD2 is untestable without DNA. The germline CDR1 and CDR2 sequences are LGHDT and YNNKEL (reference sequence). This CDR3 comprises 14 residues. The CDR3 sequence is CASSQGTTSYEQYF.

This sequence joins TRBV20-1 and TRBJ2-7; checking the TCRdb D call of TRBD1 is not possible without DNA. CDR1 DFQATT and CDR2 SNEGSKA come from the germline V gene (reference sequence). This CDR3 region has 16 residues. CDR3 sequence: CSARSNPGRGMREQYF.

The chain is built from TRBV11-2 and TRBJ2-1; the D gene TCRdb calls, TRBD2, cannot be checked with no DNA. The length of the CDR3 is 14 residues. CDR1 and CDR2 from the germline V gene are SGHAT and FQNNGV. CDR3: CASRAPGTNNEQFF.

The rearrangement links TRBV18 to TRBJ2-7; TCRdb's D gene call, TRBD1, goes unchecked for lack of DNA. The germline CDR1 and CDR2 sequences are KGHSH and LQKENI. The CDR3 extends over 15 amino acids. The CDR3 reads CASSPMGQATARQYF.

The V gene is TRBV7-3, the J gene TRBJ2-3. The CDR3 covers 15 residues. In germline, CDR1 is SGHTA, CDR2 FQGTGA. CDR3 sequence reads: CASSSLGTSADTQYF.